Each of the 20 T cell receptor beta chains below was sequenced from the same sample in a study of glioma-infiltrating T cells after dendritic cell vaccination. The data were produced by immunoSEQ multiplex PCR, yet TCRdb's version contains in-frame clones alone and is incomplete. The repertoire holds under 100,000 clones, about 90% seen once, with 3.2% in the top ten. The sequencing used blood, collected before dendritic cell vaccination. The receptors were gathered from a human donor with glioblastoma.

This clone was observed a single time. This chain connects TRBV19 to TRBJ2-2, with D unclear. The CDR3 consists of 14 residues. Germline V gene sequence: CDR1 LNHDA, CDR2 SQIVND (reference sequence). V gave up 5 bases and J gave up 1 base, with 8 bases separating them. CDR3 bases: TGTGCCAGTAGTGACCGACAGAACACCGGGGAGCTGTTTTTT. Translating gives CASSDRQNTGELFF.

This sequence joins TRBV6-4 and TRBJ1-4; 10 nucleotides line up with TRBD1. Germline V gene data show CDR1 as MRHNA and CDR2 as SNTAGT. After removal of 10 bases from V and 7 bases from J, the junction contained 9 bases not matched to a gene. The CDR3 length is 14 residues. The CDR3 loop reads CANRRDRGSEKLFF. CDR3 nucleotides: TGTGCCAATAGAAGGGACAGGGGTAGTGAAAAACTGTTTTTT.

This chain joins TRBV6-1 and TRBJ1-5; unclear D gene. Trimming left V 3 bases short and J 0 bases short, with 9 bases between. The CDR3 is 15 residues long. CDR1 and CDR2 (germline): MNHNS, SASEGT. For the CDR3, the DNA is TGTGCCAGCAGTGACCGCAGGAATAGCAATCAGCCCCAGCATTTT. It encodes CASSDRRNSNQPQHF.

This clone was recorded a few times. The CDR3 DNA follows: TGTGCCAGTGAGAGGGCCCCAAGGGAGACCCAGTACTTC. Translated: CASERAPRETQYF. The chain uses TRBV6-1 and TRBJ2-5; TRBD2 might be the D (5 bases). This CDR3 is built from 13 residues. V was cut by 9 bases and J by 5 bases, with 16 bases left in between. Looked up from germline, CDR1 is MNHNS and CDR2 is SASEGT.

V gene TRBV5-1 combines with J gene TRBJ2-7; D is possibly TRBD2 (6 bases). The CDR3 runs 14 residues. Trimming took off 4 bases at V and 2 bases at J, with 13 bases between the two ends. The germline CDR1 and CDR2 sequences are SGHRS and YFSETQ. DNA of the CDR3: TGCGCCAGCAGCACCGGGACTCAACCCTACGAGCAGTACTTC. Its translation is CASSTGTQPYEQYF.

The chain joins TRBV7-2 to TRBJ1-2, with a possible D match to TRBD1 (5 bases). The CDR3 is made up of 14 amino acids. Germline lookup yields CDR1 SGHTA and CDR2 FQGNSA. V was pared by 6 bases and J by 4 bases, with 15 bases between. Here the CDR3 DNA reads TGTGCCAGCAGGGGGACCCCGGGGGGCTATGGCTACACCTTC. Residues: CASRGTPGGYGYTF. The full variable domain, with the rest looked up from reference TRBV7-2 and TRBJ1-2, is GAGVSQSPSNKVTEKGKDVELRCDPISGHTALYWYRQSLGQGLEFLIYFQGNSAPDKSGLPSDRFSAERTGGSVSTLTIQRTQQEDSAVYLCASRGTPGGYGYTFGSGTRLTVV.

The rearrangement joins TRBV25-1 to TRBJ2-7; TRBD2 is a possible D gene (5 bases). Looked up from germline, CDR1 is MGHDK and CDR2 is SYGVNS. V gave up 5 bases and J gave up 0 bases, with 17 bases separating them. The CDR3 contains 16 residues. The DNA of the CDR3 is TGTGCCAGCAGTCTCGGGGTAGACTTCTACTCCTACGAGCAGTACTTC. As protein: CASSLGVDFYSYEQYF.

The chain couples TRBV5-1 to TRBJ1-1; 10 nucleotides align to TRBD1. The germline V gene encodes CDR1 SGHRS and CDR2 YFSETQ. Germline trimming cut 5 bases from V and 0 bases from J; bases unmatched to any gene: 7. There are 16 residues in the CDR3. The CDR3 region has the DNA TGCGCCAGCAGTCCCCAGACAGGGGGCATGAACACTGAAGCTTTCTTT. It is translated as CASSPQTGGMNTEAFF.

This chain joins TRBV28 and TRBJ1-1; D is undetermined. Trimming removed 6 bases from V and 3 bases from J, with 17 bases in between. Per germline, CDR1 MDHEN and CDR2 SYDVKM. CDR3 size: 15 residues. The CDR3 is CASSPRLGRDTEAFF. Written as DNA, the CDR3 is TGTGCCAGCAGCCCTCGTCTAGGGAGGGACACTGAAGCTTTCTTT.

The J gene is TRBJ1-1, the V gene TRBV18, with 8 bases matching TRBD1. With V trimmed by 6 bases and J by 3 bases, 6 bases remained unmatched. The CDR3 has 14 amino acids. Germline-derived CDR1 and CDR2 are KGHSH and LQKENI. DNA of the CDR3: TGTGCCAGCTCTCTAACAGGGGGAGACACTGAAGCTTTCTTT. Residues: CASSLTGGDTEAFF.

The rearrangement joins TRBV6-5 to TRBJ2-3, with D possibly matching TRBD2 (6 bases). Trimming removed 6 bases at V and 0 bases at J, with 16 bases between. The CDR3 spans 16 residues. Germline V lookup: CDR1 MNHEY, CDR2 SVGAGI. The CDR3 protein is CASSYRDFTSTDTQYF. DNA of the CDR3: TGTGCCAGCAGCTACCGGGACTTCACTAGCACAGATACGCAGTATTTT.

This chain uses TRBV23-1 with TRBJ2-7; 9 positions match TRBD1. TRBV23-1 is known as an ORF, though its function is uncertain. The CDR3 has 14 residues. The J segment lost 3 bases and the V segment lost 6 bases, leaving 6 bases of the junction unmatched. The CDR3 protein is CASRGQGSFYEQYF. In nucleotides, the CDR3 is TGCGCCAGCAGAGGACAGGGGAGCTTCTACGAGCAGTACTTC.

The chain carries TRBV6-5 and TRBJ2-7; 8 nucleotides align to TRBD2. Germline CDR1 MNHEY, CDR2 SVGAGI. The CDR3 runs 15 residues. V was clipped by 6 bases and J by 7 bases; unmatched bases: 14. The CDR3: CASSPEGAGVGEQYF. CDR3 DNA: TGTGCCAGCAGCCCCGAGGGAGCGGGGGTCGGGGAGCAGTACTTC.

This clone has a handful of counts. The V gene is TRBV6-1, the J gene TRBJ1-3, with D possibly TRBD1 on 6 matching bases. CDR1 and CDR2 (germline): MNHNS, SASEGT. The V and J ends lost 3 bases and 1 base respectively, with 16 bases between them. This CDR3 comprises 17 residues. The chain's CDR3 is CASSDALSGESGNTIYF. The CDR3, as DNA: TGTGCCAGCAGTGACGCTCTCTCAGGGGAATCTGGAAACACCATATATTTT.

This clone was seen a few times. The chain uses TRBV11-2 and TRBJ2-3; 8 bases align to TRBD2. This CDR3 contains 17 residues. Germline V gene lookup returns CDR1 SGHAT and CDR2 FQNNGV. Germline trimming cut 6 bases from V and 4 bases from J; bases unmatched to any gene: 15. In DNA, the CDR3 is TGTGCCAGCAGGGGTAAACATTCGGGGGGGATTCCAGATACGCAGTATTTT. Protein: CASRGKHSGGIPDTQYF.

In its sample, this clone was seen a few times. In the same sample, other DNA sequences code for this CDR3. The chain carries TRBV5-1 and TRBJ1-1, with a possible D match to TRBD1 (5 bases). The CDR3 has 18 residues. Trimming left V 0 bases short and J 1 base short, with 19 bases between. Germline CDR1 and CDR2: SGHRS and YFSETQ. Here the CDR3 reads CASSLEASGYYRNTEAFF. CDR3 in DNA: TGCGCCAGCAGCTTGGAAGCGTCAGGGTATTATCGGAACACTGAAGCTTTCTTT. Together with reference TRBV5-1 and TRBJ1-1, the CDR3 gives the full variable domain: KAGVTQTPRYLIKTRGQQVTLSCSPISGHRSVSWYQQTPGQGLQFLFEYFSETQRNKGNFPGRFSGRQFSNSRSEMNVSTLELGDSALYLCASSLEASGYYRNTEAFFGQGTRLTVV.

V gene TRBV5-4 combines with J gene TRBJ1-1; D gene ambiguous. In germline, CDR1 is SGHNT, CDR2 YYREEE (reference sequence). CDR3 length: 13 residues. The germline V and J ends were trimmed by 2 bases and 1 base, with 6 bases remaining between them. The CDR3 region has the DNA TGTGCCAGCAGCTTACGGGGGAACACTGAAGCTTTCTTT. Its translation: CASSLRGNTEAFF.

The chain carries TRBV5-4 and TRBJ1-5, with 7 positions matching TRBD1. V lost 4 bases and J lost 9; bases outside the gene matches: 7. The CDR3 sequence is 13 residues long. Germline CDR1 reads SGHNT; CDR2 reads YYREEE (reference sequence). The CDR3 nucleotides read TGTGCCAGCAGCCCAGGGACAGAGGGGCCCCAGCATTTT. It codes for CASSPGTEGPQHF.

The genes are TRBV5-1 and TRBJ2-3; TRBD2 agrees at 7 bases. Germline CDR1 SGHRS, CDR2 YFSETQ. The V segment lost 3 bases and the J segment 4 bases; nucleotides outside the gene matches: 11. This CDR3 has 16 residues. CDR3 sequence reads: CASSSMSGIGADTQYF. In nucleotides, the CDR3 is TGCGCCAGCAGCTCGATGAGCGGGATAGGTGCAGATACGCAGTATTTT.

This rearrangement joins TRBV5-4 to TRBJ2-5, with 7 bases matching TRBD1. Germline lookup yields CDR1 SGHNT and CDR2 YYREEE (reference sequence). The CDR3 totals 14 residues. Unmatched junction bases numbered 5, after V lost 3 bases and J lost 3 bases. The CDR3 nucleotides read TGTGCCAGCAGCTACGAGGGACAGAAAGAGACCCAGTACTTC. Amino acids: CASSYEGQKETQYF.